Listed below are T cell receptor beta chains from one sample, sequenced in a study of T cell responses to AZD1222 COVID-19 vaccine. The method was immunoSEQ multiplex PCR; TCRdb's version includes in-frame clones alone and lacks a portion of them. Of roughly 100,000 clones in the sample, about 88% were seen once. Material: peripheral blood, obtained on day 0 of AZD1222 vaccination. These receptors originate from an adult in good health. Each CDR3 is given with its conserved first and last residue. D genes are given only for firm matches. The size of a clone is reported for some rows only, either as once, few or many, or as a class for expanded clones.

j_call,v_call,d_call,clone_size,cdr3_aa,cdr3_nt
TRBJ1-3,TRBV5-1,NA,NA,CASSLAGGSGNTIYF,TGCGCCAGCAGCTTGGCCGGAGGGAGTGGAAACACCATATATTTT
TRBJ2-3,TRBV5-6,TRBD2,NA,CASSYGLAGSTDTQYF,TGTGCCAGCAGCTACGGACTAGCGGGATCCACAGATACGCAGTATTTT
TRBJ2-2,TRBV27,NA,NA,CASREWNSNTGELFF,TGTGCCAGCCGGGAATGGAACTCGAACACCGGGGAGCTGTTTTTT
TRBJ2-7,TRBV10-3,TRBD2,NA,CAISESGLAGAHGYF,TGTGCCATCAGTGAGTCGGGGCTAGCGGGAGCTCATGGGTACTTC
TRBJ2-1,TRBV9,NA,NA,CASSVSGTYNEQFF,TGTGCCAGCAGCGTTAGCGGTACCTACAATGAGCAGTTCTTC
TRBJ2-7,TRBV5-4,NA,NA,CASSLRAGAEEQYF,TGTGCCAGCAGCTTGCGTGCGGGGGCGGAGGAGCAGTACTTC
TRBJ2-1,TRBV11-2,NA,NA,CASSSPRTTGGALQFF,TGTGCCAGCAGCTCCCCAAGAACGACAGGAGGAGCCCTCCAGTTCTTC
TRBJ1-1,TRBV5-1,NA,NA,CASSYNTANTEAFF,TGCGCCAGCAGCTACAATACAGCGAACACTGAAGCTTTCTTT
TRBJ1-5,TRBV27,NA,NA,CASSPGTGRGQPQHF,TGTGCCAGCAGCCCAGGAACGGGACGGGGTCAGCCCCAGCATTTT
TRBJ1-1,TRBV18,NA,NA,CASSPRGSTAFF,TGTGCCAGCTCACCACGGGGGTCCACGGCTTTCTTT
TRBJ1-1,TRBV12-3/TRBV12-4,NA,NA,CASRDQMNTEAFF,TGTGCCAGCAGAGATCAGATGAACACTGAAGCTTTCTTT
TRBJ1-1,TRBV9,NA,NA,CASSGTMNTEAFF,TGTGCCAGCAGCGGCACTATGAACACTGAAGCTTTCTTT
TRBJ1-5,TRBV6-5,NA,NA,CASSFGGSGQPQHF,TGTGCCAGCAGCTTCGGGGGGTCGGGTCAGCCCCAGCATTTT
TRBJ1-2,TRBV5-4,NA,NA,CASSTGQLNYGYTF,TGTGCCAGCAGCACCGGACAACTTAACTATGGCTACACCTTC
TRBJ1-2,TRBV5-5,NA,once,CASSSGTGDYGYTF,TGTGCCAGCAGCTCAGGGACGGGGGACTATGGCTACACCTTC
TRBJ2-1,TRBV12-5,NA,NA,CASGSLQGFSYNEQFF,TGTGCTAGTGGTTCGTTACAGGGATTTTCCTACAATGAGCAGTTCTTC
TRBJ1-3,TRBV5-8,TRBD1,NA,CASSFRGHSGNTIYF,TGTGCCAGCAGCTTTAGGGGGCATAGTGGAAACACCATATATTTT
TRBJ2-1,TRBV3-1/TRBV3-2,TRBD2,NA,CASRQTSGSYNEQFF,TGTGCCAGCAGACAGACTAGCGGGTCATACAATGAGCAGTTCTTC
TRBJ2-7,TRBV7-3,NA,NA,CASSKGVGGATYEQYF,TGTGCCAGCAGCAAGGGGGTAGGCGGGGCAACCTACGAGCAGTACTTC
TRBJ2-2,TRBV28,NA,NA,CGYGRTDTGELFF,TGTGGGTACGGGAGAACGGACACCGGGGAGCTGTTTTTT
TRBJ1-4,TRBV15,NA,NA,CATSRQVNEKLFF,TGTGCCACCAGCAGACAGGTTAATGAAAAACTGTTTTTT
TRBJ1-1,TRBV2,NA,NA,CASSLSPGSIGTEAFF,TGTGCCAGCAGTTTGAGTCCAGGGTCGATCGGCACTGAAGCTTTCTTT
TRBJ2-7,TRBV3-1/TRBV3-2,NA,few,CASSQGTAYEQYF,TGTGCCAGCAGCCAGGGTACCGCCTACGAGCAGTACTTC
TRBJ2-1,TRBV7-9,TRBD1,once,CASSRTGGSSNEQFF,TGTGCCAGCAGCAGGACAGGGGGGAGTAGCAATGAGCAGTTCTTC
TRBJ2-7,TRBV25-1,NA,NA,CASSDAGGRGSSEQYF,TGTGCCAGCAGTGATGCAGGGGGGCGCGGTTCCTCCGAGCAGTACTTC
TRBJ2-2,TRBV24-1,NA,NA,CATSVEEGGELFF,TGTGCCACCAGTGTCGAGGAGGGCGGGGAGCTGTTTTTT
TRBJ2-1,TRBV7-3,NA,NA,CASSPRVVQGEQFF,TGTGCCAGCAGCCCGAGGGTGGTCCAAGGTGAGCAGTTCTTC
TRBJ1-4,TRBV6-6,NA,NA,CASSQDSDRLYEKLFF,TGTGCCAGCAGCCAAGACAGCGACAGGCTCTATGAAAAACTGTTTTTT
TRBJ2-1,TRBV5-1,NA,once,CASSPGLFQYNEQFF,TGCGCCAGCAGCCCGGGACTTTTTCAGTACAATGAGCAGTTCTTC
TRBJ2-7,TRBV11-2,NA,few,CASSPAGYEQYF,TGTGCCAGCAGCCCCGCAGGATACGAGCAGTACTTC
TRBJ2-2,TRBV19,NA,NA,CASSMGGFNTGELFF,TGTGCCAGTAGTATGGGCGGGTTTAACACCGGGGAGCTGTTTTTT